Listed here is a single TCR beta chain. In its sample, this clonotype was seen a few times. The antigen it recognizes is unknown. No much larger clone is present one base from it, and per-base qualities are unavailable. A patient counted as having stable Graves' hyperthyroidism if no progression to ophthalmopathy occurred over 18 months of follow-up. The hyperthyroidism patients were between 18 and 65 years old and newly diagnosed, with a disease duration of less than 2 months. Exclusion was applied to patients with uncontrolled infections, other autoimmune diseases, pregnancy or lactation. Diagnoses relied on clinical symptoms, serum thyroxine and TRAb, thyroid ultrasound and orbital computed tomography. PBMCs were isolated from more than 9 ml of fresh peripheral blood by Ficoll-Paque density gradient centrifugation. Trizol reagent was used to extract total RNA, and RNA quality was then checked on an Agilent 2100 Bioanalyzer.

Based on the germline V gene (reference sequence), the CDR1 and CDR2 sequences are DFQATT and SNEGSKA. From the cysteine through the phenylalanine, the CDR3 covers 10 amino acids. Only CDR3 DNA is held: 30 bases, read in frame from base 1. Trimming takes 1 base from V and 5 bases from J, and the germline ends sit 3 bases apart. This record comes from a study of T cells in Graves' hyperthyroidism and ophthalmopathy (dated by TCRdb to about 2019). At the level of the whole study: Peripheral blood was collected at initial diagnosis, before any treatment. TCR V-J signatures able to tell the groups apart were searched for in a discovery cohort of approximately 95 patients, of whom over 40 had Graves' ophthalmopathy and roughly 59 had stable Graves' hyperthyroidism. Prospective prediction of ophthalmopathy was tested in an independent validation cohort consisting of some 20 hyperthyroidism patients and 17 patients who later progressed to ophthalmopathy. For training and testing, the 100 or so patients in the discovery cohort were randomly divided in a 7:3 ratio. Thyroid tissue and blood T-cell repertoires from more than five Graves' hyperthyroidism patients were also compared in the study. Once sampling was done, hyperthyroidism patients were given methimazole at a starting dose of 30 mg daily, whereas ophthalmopathy patients were given high-dose intravenous methylprednisolone. The paper describes TCR Vbeta CDR3 sequencing of about 140 peripheral blood samples, made up of under 50 ophthalmopathy patients, 70 to 80 hyperthyroidism patients and some 17 progressor patients. What the work shows at the level of the full study, not this receptor alone: Most expanded thyroid clonotypes (frequency above 0.001) were also detected in blood, a finding suggesting that blood repertoires may reflect thyroid immune responses. Sample size was not statistically predetermined, and blinding of investigators to group allocation was not performed. In validation, the model predicted progression to ophthalmopathy with approximately 71% sensitivity and around 72% specificity, a median of 6.5 months before onset. A 13 V-J signature model separated ophthalmopathy from stable hyperthyroidism, with 87.88% sensitivity and about 81% specificity in cross-validation and 80%/75% in testing.

The TCR beta CDR3 regions were amplified from RNA transcripts. A first-round RT-PCR of the TCR CDR3 used the HTBI primer set with the Qiagen OneStep RT-PCR kit. Libraries were constructed in a second round of multiplex PCR, after which size selection and purification were performed. Sequencing of the libraries was done on an Illumina HiSeq2000 using paired-end 100 bp reads. As for the authors' bioinformatics: SOAPnuke was used to process the raw data, removing reads that contained adapters or uncalled bases, had a mean Phred below 15, or lacked an exact match to the constant primer or identifier. COPE v1.2.5 was used to merge high-quality paired reads, and clonotypes were defined as unique nucleotide sequences. MiTCR v1.1 was used to align the clonotypes against IMGT TRBV, TRBD and TRBJ reference segments. The analysis was restricted to V-J combinations with a frequency above 0.0001, which together covered 99% to 99.2% of the repertoires. The TCS score was defined as F50 (clonal expansion) divided by E x V (chaos), with BLOSUM62-based TCRdist calculated between CDR3 peptides within each V-J. Welch's t-statistics and random forest reduced approximately 520 V-J features to fewer than 15, which were used in a naive Bayes classifier (R e1071). The similarity between thyroid and blood repertoires was quantified using the Morisita-Horn index. TCRdb cleaned the public reads at Q25 with fastp, built clones with MiXCR and kept in-frame beta chains. CDR3 protein sequences are deduplicated, and each keeps its most common genes and DNA. These V and J calls originate from TCRdb's pipeline instead of the authors' own analysis. For this sample the table gives 750,000 to 950,000 distinct CDR3 sequences, of which 35% to 40% were detected only once. Together, the top ten hold 7.5% to 9.5% of the sample.

This TCR came from a man aged 18-30 years with Graves' hyperthyroidism. Sequenced material: blood. The chain links TRBV20-1 with TRBJ2-7; no D segment can be confidently identified. CDR3 reads: CSARVHEQYF. Here is the DNA: TGCAGTGCTAGAGTTCACGAGCAGTACTTC.